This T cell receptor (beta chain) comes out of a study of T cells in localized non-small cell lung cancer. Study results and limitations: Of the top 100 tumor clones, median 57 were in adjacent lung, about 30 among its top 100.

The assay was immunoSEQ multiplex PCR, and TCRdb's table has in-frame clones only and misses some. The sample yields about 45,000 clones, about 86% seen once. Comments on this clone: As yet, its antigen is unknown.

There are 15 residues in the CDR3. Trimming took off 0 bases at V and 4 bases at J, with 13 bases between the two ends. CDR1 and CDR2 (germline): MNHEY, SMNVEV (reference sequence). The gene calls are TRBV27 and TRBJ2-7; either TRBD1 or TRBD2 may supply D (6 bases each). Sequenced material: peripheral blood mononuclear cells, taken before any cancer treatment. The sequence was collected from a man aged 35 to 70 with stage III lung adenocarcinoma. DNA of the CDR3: TGTGCCAGCAGTTTATCAGGGGGGCCTTTTTACGAGCAGTACTTC. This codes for CASSLSGGPFYEQYF.